The entry below gives a single TCR beta chain sequence along with its context. Only a few counts were recorded for this clone. No antigen is known for it. No much larger clone is present one base from it, and per-base qualities are unavailable. The immunoSEQ Assay, a bias-controlled multiplex PCR, was used to amplify TCRbeta CDR3 regions from genomic DNA. The paper's processing steps were these. Nucleated cell counts per sample were estimated from amplification of reference gene primers within the assay. Sequence reads were collapsed and filtered to measure the absolute abundance of every unique TCRbeta CDR3 rearrangement. Productive Simpson clonality was computed per sample as the square root of Simpson's diversity index over productive rearrangements. Drawn from immuneACCESS, this table holds only the in-frame rearrangements with V and J called that TCRdb kept. Clones are partly lost; checked studies trace under half to an unresolved V gene and leave the rest unexplained. V, J and clone size derive from that table, while D and trimming were established from the DNA sequence. The sample table records some 350,000 clones; around 89% of these occur just once. 6% to 7.5% of the sample is in the top ten clones.

The data were taken from a study of blood T cell repertoires in COVID-19 (TCRdb year 2020). For the study in its entirety: Samples covering the acute and convalescent phases of COVID-19 were provided by collaborators in the United States, Italy and Spain. The material from the prospective study consisted of cDNA or gDNA derived from T cells, B-cell-depleted T cells, or PBMCs. Deeply sampled blood TCRbeta repertoires from subjects exposed to, actively infected with, or recovered from COVID-19 were included in the dataset. The repertoires were made available in a free public database intended to serve as a resource for research on the immune response to SARS-CoV-2. Samples were obtained from the ongoing ImmuneRACE study (first 160 participants) and from over 1,000 subjects provided by 6 global collaborators. Sample metadata almost always included a de-identified subject ID, COVID-19 status, age in years and sex. Where available, HLA class I and class II types were taken from metadata supplied by the sample provider and were not determined by assay-based typing. Here is what the overall study found, with its caveats: How much clinical and demographic metadata was included differed by source and by participant, and the metadata was provided uncurated.

The collaborating institutions used their own protocols to collect whole blood in K2EDTA tubes. Collaborator samples were shipped for TCRbeta analysis as frozen whole blood, isolated PBMCs, or DNA extracted from either sample type. The TCR comes from a man between 18 and 35 years old with active or convalescent COVID-19. Sequencing was carried out using peripheral blood.

The CDR3 region: CATSLGTVPEKLFF. The sequenced DNA is TGTGCCACCAGCCTAGGGACAGTGCCCGAAAAACTGTTTTTT. This chain joins TRBV15 to TRBJ1-4, with 7 junctional bases fitting TRBD1. V is pruned by 5 bases and J by 8 bases, leaving 8 bases of the junction without a gene match. The germline V gene (reference sequence) provides CDR1 LNHNV and CDR2 YYDKDF. The CDR3 measures 14 amino acids from cysteine to phenylalanine. Solely the CDR3 DNA is kept, with 42 bases framed from the first base.